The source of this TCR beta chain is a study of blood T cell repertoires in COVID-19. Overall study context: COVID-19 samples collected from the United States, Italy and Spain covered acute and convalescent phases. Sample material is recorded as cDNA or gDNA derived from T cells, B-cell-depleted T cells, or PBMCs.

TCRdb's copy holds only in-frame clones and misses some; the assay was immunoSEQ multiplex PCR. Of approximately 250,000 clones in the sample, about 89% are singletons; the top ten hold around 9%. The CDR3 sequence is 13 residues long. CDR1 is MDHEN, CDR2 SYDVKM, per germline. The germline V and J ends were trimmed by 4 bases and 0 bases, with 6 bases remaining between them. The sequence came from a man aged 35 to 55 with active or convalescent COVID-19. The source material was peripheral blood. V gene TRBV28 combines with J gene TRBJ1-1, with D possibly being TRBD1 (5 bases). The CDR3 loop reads CASSWDLNTEAFF. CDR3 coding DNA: TGTGCCAGCAGTTGGGACTTGAACACTGAAGCTTTCTTT.